This section outlines one T cell receptor (beta chain) sequence together with its context. Its target is not known. At one end, the junction sequence differs from germline, possibly due to a read error. These data belong to a study of radiotherapy plus CTLA-4 blockade in lung cancer. The wider study: Of all patients, over 15% responded objectively and 31% showed disease control. Study findings and constraints: Early clone dynamics of blood T cells, plus interferon-beta, reportedly predicted response best.

The study treated chemo-refractory metastatic non-small-cell lung cancer patients with focal radiation plus ipilimumab CTLA-4 blockade. The protocol was immunoSEQ multiplex PCR, while the TCRdb copy is restricted to in-frame clones and leaves out a portion. The table shows 60,000 to 85,000 clones, with approximately 86% occurring only once. This CDR3 is 16 amino acids long. The germline V gene has CDR1 SGHRS and CDR2 YFSETQ. This clonotype originated in a human donor with non-small cell lung cancer who had stable disease on radiotherapy plus ipilimumab. This material consisted of peripheral blood, taken from a patient treated with radiotherapy plus ipilimumab. V is TRBV5-1 and J is TRBJ1-3; TRBD1 agrees at 7 bases. CDR3 region: CVSSTGQAYSGNTIYF. The CDR3, as DNA: TGCGTCAGCAGCACCGGACAGGCGTACTCTGGAAACACCATATATTTT.